This TCR beta chain derives from a study of immune characterization of retroperitoneal liposarcoma. Germline V gives CDR1 MNHNS, CDR2 SASEGT. CDR3 length: 15 residues. Trimming stripped 8 bases from V and 5 bases from J, with 22 bases between. TCRdb analysed the PCR reads with MiXCR anew, one entry per CDR3 protein. The data show thousands of distinct CDR3 sequences, 35% to 45% seen once. The rearrangement links TRBV6-1 to TRBJ2-7; D is possibly TRBD1 or TRBD2 (6 bases each). Input material: tumor tissue. This clonotype was sampled from a male donor with retroperitoneal liposarcoma. DNA for the CDR3: TGTGCCAGCTCGGGGCAAGGGTCAGGGGAGGACGAGCAGTACTTC. Translated: CASSGQGSGEDEQYF.